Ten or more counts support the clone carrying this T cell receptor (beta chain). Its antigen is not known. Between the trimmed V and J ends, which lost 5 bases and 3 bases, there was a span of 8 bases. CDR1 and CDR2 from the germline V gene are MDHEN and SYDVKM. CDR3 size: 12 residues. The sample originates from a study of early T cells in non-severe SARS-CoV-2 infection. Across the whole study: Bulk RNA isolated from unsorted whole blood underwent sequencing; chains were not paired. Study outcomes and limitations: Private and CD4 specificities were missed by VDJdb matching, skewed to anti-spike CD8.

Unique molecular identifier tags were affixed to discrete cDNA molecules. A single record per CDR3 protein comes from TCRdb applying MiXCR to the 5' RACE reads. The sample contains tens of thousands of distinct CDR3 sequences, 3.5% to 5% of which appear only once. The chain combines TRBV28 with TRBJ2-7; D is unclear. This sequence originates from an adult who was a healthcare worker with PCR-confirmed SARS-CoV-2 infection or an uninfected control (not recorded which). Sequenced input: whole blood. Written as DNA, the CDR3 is TGTGCCAGCAGTCTTGGGAACTACGAGCAGTACTTC. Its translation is CASSLGNYEQYF.